The count of the clone carrying this TCR beta chain is one. Its antigen is unidentified. Clones were read by immunoSEQ multiplex PCR, and TCRdb kept only the in-frame ones, dropping some. The table has roughly 130,000 clones, around 90% seen once. These data are taken from a study of T cell responses to AZD1222 COVID-19 vaccine. Across the study: Investigators merged groups given second doses at roughly 4 or roughly 12 weeks. Broader study findings: The reported proportion of spike-specific TCRs targeting unmutated variant regions was nearly half. Clonal diversity was possibly underestimated, and the donors were mostly white British, with more females.

The CDR3 spans 12 residues. Germline V gene lookup returns CDR1 MDHEN and CDR2 SYDVKM. The V and J ends lost 2 bases and 6 bases respectively, with 6 bases between them. The specimen was peripheral blood, collected on day 0 of AZD1222 vaccination. The TCR sequence derives from an adult in good health. The rearrangement joins TRBV28 to TRBJ2-3; D remains unclear. The CDR3: CASSLRRDTQYF. The CDR3 DNA reads TGTGCCAGCAGTTTAAGGCGGGATACGCAGTATTTT.